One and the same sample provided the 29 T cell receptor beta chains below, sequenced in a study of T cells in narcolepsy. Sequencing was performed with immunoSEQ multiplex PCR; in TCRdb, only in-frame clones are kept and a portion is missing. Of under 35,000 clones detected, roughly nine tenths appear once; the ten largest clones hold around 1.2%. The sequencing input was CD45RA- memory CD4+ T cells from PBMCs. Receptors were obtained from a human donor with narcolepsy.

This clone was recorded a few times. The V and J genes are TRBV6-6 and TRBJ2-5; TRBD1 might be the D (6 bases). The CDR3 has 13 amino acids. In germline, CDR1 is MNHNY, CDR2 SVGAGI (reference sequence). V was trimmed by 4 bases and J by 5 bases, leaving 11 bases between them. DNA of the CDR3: TGTGCCAGCAGTTGGGGGCCGAGGGAGACCCAGTACTTC. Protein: CASSWGPRETQYF.

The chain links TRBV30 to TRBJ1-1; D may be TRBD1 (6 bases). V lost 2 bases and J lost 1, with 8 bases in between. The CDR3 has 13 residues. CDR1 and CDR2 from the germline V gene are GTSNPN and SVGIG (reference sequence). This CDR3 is CAWSLQGNTEAFF. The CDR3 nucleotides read TGTGCCTGGAGTCTACAGGGGAACACTGAAGCTTTCTTT. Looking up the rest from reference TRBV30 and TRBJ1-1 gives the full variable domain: SQTIHQWPATLVQPVGSPLSLECTVEGTSNPNLYWYRQAAGRGLQLLFYSVGIGQISSEVPQNLSASRPQDRQFILSSKKLLLSDSGFYLCAWSLQGNTEAFFGQGTRLTVV.

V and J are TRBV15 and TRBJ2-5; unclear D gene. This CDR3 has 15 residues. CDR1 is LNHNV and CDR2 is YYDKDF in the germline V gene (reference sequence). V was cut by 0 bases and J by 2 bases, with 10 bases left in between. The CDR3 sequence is CATSRDVGFQETQYF. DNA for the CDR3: TGTGCCACCAGCAGAGATGTAGGCTTTCAAGAGACCCAGTACTTC.

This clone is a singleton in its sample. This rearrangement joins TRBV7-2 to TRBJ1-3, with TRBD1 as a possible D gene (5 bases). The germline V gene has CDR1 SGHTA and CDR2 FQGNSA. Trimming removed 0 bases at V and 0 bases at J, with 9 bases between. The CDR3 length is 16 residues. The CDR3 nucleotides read TGTGCCAGCAGCTTAGCCGCGGGGCGCTCTGGAAACACCATATATTTT. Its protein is CASSLAAGRSGNTIYF.

The CDR3 region is CASSSFRTSGSSYEQYF. For the CDR3, the DNA is TGTGCCAGCAGCTCATTTCGGACTAGCGGGAGTAGCTACGAGCAGTACTTC. This rearrangement joins TRBV7-2 to TRBJ2-7, with 13 nucleotides matching TRBD2. J gave up 3 bases and V 4 bases, and 9 bases lay outside the gene matches. Germline V CDR1 and CDR2: SGHTA, FQGNSA. The CDR3 covers 17 residues.

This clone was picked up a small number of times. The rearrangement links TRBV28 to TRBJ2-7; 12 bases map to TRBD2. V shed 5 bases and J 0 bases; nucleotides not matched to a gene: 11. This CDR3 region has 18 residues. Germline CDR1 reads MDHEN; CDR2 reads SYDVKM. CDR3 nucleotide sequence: TGTGCCAGCAGTCCCCAAATTGGACTAGCGGGGTACTCCTACGAGCAGTACTTC. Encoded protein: CASSPQIGLAGYSYEQYF.

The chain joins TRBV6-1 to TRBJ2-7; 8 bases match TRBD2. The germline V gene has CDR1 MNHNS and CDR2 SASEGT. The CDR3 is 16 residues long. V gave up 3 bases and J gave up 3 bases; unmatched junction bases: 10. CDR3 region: CASSEVRAGGHYEQYF. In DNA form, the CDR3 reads TGTGCCAGCAGTGAGGTCAGGGCGGGAGGACACTACGAGCAGTACTTC.

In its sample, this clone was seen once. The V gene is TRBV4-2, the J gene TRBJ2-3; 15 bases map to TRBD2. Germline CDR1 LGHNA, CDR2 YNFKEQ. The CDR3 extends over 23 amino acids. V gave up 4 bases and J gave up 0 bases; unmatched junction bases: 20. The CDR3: CASSPIVRNRGLAGGLSTDTQYF. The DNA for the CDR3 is TGTGCCAGCAGCCCCATCGTTCGCAACAGGGGACTAGCGGGAGGCTTGAGCACAGATACGCAGTATTTT.

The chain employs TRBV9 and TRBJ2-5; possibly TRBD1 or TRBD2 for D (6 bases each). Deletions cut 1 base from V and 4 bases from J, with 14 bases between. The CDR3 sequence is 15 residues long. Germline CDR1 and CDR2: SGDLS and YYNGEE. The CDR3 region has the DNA TGTGCCAGCAGCGTAAACGGGGGCTCTCGAGAGACCCAGTACTTC. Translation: CASSVNGGSRETQYF.

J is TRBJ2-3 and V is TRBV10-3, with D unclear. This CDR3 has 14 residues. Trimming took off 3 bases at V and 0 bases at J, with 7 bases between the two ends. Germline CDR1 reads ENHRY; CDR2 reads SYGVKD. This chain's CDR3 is CAISDFASTDTQYF. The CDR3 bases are TGTGCCATCAGTGATTTCGCTAGCACAGATACGCAGTATTTT.

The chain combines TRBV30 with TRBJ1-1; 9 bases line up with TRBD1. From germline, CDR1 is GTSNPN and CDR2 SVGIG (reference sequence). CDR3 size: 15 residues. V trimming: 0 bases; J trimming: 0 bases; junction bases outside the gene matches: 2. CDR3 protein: CAWSVQGALNTEAFF. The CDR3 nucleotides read TGTGCCTGGAGTGTACAGGGGGCGTTGAACACTGAAGCTTTCTTT. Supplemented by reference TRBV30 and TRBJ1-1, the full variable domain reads SQTIHQWPATLVQPVGSPLSLECTVEGTSNPNLYWYRQAAGRGLQLLFYSVGIGQISSEVPQNLSASRPQDRQFILSSKKLLLSDSGFYLCAWSVQGALNTEAFFGQGTRLTVV.

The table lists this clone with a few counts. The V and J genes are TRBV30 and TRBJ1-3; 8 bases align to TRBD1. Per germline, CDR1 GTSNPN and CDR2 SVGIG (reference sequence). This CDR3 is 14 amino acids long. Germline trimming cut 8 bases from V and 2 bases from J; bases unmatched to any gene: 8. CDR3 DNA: TGTGCCCGAGCGGACAGGGAAACTGGAAACACCATATATTTT. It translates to CARADRETGNTIYF. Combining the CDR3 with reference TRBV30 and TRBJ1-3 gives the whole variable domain SQTIHQWPATLVQPVGSPLSLECTVEGTSNPNLYWYRQAAGRGLQLLFYSVGIGQISSEVPQNLSASRPQDRQFILSSKKLLLSDSGFYLCARADRETGNTIYFGEGSWLTVV.

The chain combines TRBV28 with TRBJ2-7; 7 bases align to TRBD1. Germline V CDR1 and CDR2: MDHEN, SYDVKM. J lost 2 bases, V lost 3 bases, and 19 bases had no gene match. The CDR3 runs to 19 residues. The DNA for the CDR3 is TGTGCCAGCAGTTTTTTGGGGACAATAACCGGGACAGTTCCCTACGAGCAGTACTTC. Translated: CASSFLGTITGTVPYEQYF.

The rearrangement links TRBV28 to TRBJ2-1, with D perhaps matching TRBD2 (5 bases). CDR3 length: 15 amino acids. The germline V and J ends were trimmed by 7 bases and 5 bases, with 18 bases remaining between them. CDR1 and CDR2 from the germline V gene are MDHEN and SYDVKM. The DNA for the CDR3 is TGTGCCAGCACCCCGGCCGGGCTAGCTAACAATGAGCAGTTCTTC. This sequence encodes CASTPAGLANNEQFF.

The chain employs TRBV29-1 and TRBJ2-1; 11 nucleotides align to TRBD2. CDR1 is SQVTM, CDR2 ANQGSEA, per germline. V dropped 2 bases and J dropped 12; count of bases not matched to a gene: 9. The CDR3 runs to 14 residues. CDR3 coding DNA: TGCAGCGTTGAACTGGCTAGCGGGAGGATGTGGCAGTTCTTC. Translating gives CSVELASGRMWQFF.

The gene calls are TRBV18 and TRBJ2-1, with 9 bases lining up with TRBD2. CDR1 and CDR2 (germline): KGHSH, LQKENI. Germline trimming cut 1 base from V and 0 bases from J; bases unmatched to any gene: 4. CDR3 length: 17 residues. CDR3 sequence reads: CASSPRLAESSYNEQFF. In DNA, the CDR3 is TGTGCCAGCTCACCACGACTAGCGGAGAGCTCCTACAATGAGCAGTTCTTC.

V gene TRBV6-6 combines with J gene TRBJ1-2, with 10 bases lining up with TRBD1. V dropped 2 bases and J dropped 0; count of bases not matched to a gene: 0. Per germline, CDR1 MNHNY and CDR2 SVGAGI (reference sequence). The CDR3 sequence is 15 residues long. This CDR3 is CASSYGTGANYGYTF. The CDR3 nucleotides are TGTGCCAGCAGTTACGGGACAGGGGCTAACTATGGCTACACCTTC.

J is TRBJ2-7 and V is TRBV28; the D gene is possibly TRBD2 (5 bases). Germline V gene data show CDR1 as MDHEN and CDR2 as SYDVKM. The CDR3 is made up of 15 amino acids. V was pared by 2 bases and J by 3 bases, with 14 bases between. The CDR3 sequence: CASSLQAPGFYEQYF. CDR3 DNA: TGTGCCAGCAGTTTACAGGCCCCGGGGTTCTACGAGCAGTACTTC.

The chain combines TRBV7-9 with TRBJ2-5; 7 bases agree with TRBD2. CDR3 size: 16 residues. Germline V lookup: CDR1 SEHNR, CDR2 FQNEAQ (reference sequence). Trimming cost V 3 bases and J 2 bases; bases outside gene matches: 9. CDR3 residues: CASSFWAGGFQETQYF. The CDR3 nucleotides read TGTGCCAGCAGCTTTTGGGCCGGGGGGTTTCAAGAGACCCAGTACTTC. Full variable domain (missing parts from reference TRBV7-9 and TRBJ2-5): DTGVSQNPRHKITKRGQNVTFRCDPISEHNRLYWYRQTLGQGPEFLTYFQNEAQLEKSRLLSDRFSAERPKGSFSTLEIQRTEQGDSAMYLCASSFWAGGFQETQYFGPGTRLLVL.

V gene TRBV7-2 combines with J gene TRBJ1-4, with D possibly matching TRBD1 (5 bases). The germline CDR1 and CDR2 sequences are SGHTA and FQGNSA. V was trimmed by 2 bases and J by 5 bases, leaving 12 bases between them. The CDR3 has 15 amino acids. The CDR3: CASSLRGQGNEKLFF. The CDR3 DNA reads TGTGCCAGCAGCTTACGGGGCCAGGGAAATGAAAAACTGTTTTTT.

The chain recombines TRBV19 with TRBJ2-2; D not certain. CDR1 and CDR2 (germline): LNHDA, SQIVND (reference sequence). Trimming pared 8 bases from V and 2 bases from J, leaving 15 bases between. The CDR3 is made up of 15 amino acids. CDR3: CASARPQINTGELFF. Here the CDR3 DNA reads TGTGCCAGTGCCCGGCCACAGATCAACACCGGGGAGCTGTTTTTT.

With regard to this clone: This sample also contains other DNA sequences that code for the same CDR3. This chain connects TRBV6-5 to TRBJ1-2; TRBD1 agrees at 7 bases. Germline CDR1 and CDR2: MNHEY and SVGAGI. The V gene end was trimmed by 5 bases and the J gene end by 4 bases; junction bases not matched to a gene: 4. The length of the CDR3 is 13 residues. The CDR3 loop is CASSEDRIYGYTF. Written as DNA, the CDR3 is TGTGCCAGCAGTGAGGACAGGATCTATGGCTACACCTTC.

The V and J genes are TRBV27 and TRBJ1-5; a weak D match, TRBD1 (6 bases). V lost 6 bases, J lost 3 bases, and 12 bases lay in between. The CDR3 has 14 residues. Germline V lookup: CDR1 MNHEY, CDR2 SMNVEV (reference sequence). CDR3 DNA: TGTGCCAGCAGCCCACAGGGAAACAATCAGCCCCAGCATTTT. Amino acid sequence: CASSPQGNNQPQHF.

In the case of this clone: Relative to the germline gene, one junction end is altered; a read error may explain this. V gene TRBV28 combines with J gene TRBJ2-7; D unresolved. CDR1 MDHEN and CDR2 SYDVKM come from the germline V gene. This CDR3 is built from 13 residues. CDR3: CASDDSRTTTIIF. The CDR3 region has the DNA TGTGCCAGCGACGATTCAAGGACCACTACTATTATCTTC.

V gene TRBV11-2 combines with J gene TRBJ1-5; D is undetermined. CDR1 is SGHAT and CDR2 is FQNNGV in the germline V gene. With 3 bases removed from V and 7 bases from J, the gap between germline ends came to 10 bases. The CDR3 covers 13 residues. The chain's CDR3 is CASSLAVDQPQHF. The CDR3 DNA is TGTGCCAGCAGCTTGGCAGTGGACCAGCCCCAGCATTTT.

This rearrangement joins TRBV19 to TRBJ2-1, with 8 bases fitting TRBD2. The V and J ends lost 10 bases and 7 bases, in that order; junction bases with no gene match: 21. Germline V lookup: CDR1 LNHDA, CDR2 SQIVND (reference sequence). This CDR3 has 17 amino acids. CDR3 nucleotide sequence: TGTGCCACTTCTGGGGGATGGGCGGGAGGTATAGGGAATGAGCAGTTCTTC. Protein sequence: CATSGGWAGGIGNEQFF.

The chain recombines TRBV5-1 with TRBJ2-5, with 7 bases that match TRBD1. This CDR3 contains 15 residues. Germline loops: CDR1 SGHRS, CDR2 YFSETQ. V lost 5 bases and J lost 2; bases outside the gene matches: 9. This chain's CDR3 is CASRPQTTGQETQYF. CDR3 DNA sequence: TGCGCCAGCAGACCGCAGACGACAGGGCAAGAGACCCAGTACTTC.

The CDR3 DNA sequence: TGTGCCAGCAGCGGAGGGGTTGCAGATACGCAGTATTTT. Protein sequence: CASSGGVADTQYF. The chain has TRBV7-8 and TRBJ2-3; possible D gene TRBD2, 6 bases. CDR3 length equals 13 residues. The V end was cut by 5 bases, the J end by 4 bases, with 10 bases between. Per germline, CDR1 SGHVS and CDR2 FQNEAQ.

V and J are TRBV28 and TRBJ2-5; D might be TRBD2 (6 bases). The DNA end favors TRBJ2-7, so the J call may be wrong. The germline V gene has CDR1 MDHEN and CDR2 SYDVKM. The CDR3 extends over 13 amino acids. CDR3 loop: CASSRRRRDEQYF. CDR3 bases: TGTGCCAGCAGTCGCCGCCGGAGGGACGAGCAGTACTTC.